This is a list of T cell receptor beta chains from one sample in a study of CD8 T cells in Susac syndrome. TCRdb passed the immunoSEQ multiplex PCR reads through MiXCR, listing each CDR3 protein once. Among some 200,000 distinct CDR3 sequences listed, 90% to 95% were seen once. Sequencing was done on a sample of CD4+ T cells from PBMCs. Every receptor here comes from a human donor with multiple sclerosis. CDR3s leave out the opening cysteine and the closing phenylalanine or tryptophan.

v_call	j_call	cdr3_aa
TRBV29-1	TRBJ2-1	SVGSAGGLEQF
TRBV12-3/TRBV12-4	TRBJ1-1	ASSPSWNTEAF
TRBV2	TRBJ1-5	ASSVEGGQPQH
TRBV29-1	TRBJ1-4	SVTGPPYEKLF
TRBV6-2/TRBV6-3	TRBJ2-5	ASSHPLEPQY
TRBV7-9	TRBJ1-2	AITTWEHGYT
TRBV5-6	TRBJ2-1	ASSFRDPEQF
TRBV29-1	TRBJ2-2	SADTETGELF
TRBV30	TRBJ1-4	AWSRGQSREKLF
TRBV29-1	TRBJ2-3	SVGDSGGAMAQY
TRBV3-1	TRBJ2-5	ASSQVRLASETQY
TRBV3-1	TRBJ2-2	ASSSRSYNTGELF
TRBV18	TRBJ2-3	ASSPVNADTQY
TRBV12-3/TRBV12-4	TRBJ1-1	ASSLEVLRTGAF
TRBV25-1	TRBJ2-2	ASSDTPQSGELF